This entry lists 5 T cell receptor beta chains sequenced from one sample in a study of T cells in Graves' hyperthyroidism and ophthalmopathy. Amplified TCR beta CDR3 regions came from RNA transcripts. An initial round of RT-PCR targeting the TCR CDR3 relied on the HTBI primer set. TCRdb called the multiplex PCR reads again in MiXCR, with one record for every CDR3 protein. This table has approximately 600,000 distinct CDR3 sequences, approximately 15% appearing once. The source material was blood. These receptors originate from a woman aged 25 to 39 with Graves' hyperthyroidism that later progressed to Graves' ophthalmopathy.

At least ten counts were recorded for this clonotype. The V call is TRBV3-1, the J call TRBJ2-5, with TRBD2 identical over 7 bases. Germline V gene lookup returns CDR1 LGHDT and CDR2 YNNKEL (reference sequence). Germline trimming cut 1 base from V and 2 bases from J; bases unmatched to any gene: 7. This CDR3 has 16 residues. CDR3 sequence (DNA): TGTGCCAGCAGCCAAGGGCTAGCGGAGAATCAAGAGACCCAGTACTTC. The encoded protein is CASSQGLAENQETQYF.

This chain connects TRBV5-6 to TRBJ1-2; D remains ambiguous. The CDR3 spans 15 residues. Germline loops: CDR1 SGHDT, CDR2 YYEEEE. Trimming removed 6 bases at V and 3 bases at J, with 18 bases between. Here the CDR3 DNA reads TGTGCCAGCAACTTCCATACGTTTGGGGACTATGGCTACACCTTC. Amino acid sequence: CASNFHTFGDYGYTF.

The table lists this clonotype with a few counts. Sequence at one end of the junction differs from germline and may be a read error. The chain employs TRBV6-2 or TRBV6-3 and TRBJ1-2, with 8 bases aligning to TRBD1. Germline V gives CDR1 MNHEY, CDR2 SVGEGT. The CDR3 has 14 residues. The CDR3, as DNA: TGTGCCAGCAGTTCTCGGGCTACAGGGGGACCTGTCGCCTTC. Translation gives CASSSRATGGPVAF.

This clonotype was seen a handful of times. In DNA, the CDR3 is TGCGCCAGCGGTGTCGCCCCCGGGACAGACAATGAAAAACTGTTTTTT. Its translation is CASGVAPGTDNEKLFF. V and J are TRBV5-1 and TRBJ1-4; 7 bases line up with TRBD1. After removal of 7 bases from V and 5 bases from J, the junction contained 14 bases not matched to a gene. Germline CDR1 reads SGHRS; CDR2 reads YFSETQ. The CDR3 length is 16 residues.

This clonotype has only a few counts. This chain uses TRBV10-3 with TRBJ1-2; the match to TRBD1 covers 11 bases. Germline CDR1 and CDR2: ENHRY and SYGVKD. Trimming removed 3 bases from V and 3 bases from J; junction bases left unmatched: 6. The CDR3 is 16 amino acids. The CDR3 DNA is TGTGCCATCAGTGATTCGGACAGGGGGCGCGACTATGGCTACACCTTC. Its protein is CAISDSDRGRDYGYTF.